Listed below are T cell receptor beta chains from one sample, sequenced in a study of T cells expressing NK-cell markers. TCRdb reprocessed the 5' RACE reads and reports one entry per CDR3 protein, with no DNA. The listing records roughly 300,000 distinct CDR3 sequences. The sequenced material came from blood T cells: a sorted CD56 or NKG2C T cell subset, CD4+ or CD8+ T cells, or bulk PBMC T cells (not recorded which). The receptor source for this set is a woman between 18 and 69 years old in good health. Each CDR3 is given with its conserved first and last residue.

v_gene	j_gene	CDR3aa
TRBV29-1	TRBJ2-4	CSVEHTAKNIQYF
TRBV6-2/TRBV6-3	TRBJ1-1	CASSRNQNEAFF
TRBV28	TRBJ2-5	CASSFAGLAGDRQETQYF
TRBV5-1	TRBJ2-3	CASDQSGFSDTQYF
TRBV29-1	TRBJ2-5	CSVNQGQETQYF
TRBV12-3/TRBV12-4	TRBJ2-1	CASSFYRSSYNEQFF
TRBV6-2/TRBV6-3	TRBJ2-1	CASSSRTSGMDEQFF
TRBV7-2	TRBJ1-6	CASSPGDQGFALHF
TRBV6-1	TRBJ2-2	CASRRPRDTGELFF
TRBV20-1	TRBJ1-1	CSARVGRRNTEAFF
TRBV5-1	TRBJ2-7	CASSSQTKSYEQYF